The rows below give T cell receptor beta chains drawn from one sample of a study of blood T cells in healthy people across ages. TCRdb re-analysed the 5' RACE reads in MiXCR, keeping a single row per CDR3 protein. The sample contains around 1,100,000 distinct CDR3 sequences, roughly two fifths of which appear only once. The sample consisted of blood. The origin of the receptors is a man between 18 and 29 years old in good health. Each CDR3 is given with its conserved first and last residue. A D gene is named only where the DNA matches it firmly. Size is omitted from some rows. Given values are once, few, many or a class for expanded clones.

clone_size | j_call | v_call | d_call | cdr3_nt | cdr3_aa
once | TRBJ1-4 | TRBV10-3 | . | TGTGCCATCAGGTCGACAGCTGAAAATGAAAAACTGTTTTTT | CAIRSTAENEKLFF
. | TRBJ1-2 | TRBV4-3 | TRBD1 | TGCGCCAGCAGCCAACCTCCATGGACAGGGGAGGGCGGCTACACCTTC | CASSQPPWTGEGGYTF
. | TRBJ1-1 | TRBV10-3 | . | TGTGCCATCAGCCCGGACAAGAACACTGAAGCTTTCTTT | CAISPDKNTEAFF
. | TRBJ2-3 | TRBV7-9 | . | TGTGCCAGCGGAGTGGGGGGCTCAGATACGCAGTATTTT | CASGVGGSDTQYF
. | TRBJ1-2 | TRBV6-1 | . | TGTGCCAGCATCGACGGGGTTGGCTACACCTTC | CASIDGVGYTF
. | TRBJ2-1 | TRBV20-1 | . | TGCAGTGCTAGAGAGAGGGGGAGTTACAATGAGCAGTTCTTC | CSARERGSYNEQFF
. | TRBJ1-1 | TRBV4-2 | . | TGTGCCAGCAGCCAAGCTCACAGGACGATTGAAGCTTTCTTT | CASSQAHRTIEAFF
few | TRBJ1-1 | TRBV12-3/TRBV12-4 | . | TGTGCCAGCAGTTATAATCAGAACACTGAAGCTTTCTTT | CASSYNQNTEAFF
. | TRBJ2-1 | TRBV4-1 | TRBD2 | TGCGCCAGCAGCCGGAACCCTAGCGGTTACAATGAGCAGTTCTTC | CASSRNPSGYNEQFF
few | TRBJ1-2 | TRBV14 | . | TGTGCCAGCAGCCAAACAGGGTGGGACTATGGCTACACCTTC | CASSQTGWDYGYTF
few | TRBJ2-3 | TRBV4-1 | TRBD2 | TGCGCCAGCAGCCCACTAGCGGCGAGCACAGATACGCAGTATTTT | CASSPLAASTDTQYF
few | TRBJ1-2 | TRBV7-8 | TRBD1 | TGTGCCAGCAGCTTAGAAGTGACAGGGGCATATGGCTACACCTTC | CASSLEVTGAYGYTF
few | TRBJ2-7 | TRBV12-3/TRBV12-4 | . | TGTGCCAGCAGTTTGGGGACTGACTCCTACGAGCAGTACTTC | CASSLGTDSYEQYF
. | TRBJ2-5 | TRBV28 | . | TGTGCCAGCAGTTTCCCGACAGGGAGGGATGAGACCCAGTACTTC | CASSFPTGRDETQYF
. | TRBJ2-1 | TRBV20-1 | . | TGCAGTGCTAGACAGGGATATAGGAATGAGCAGTTCTTC | CSARQGYRNEQFF
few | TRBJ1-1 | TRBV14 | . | TGTGCCAGCAGCCATACCAGGGAGGGAATGACTTTCTTT | CASSHTREGMTFF
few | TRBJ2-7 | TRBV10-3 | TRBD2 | TGTGCCATCAGTGAGTCTAGCGGGGGACTCCATGAGCAGTACTTC | CAISESSGGLHEQYF
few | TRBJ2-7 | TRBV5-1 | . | TGCGCCAGCAGCTTGGTTCACCTGGTAGACTCCTACGAGCAGTACTTC | CASSLVHLVDSYEQYF
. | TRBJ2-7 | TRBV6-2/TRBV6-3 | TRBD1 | TGTGCCAGCAGTTACTCCACTTTGACAGGGGTCGAGCAGTACTTC | CASSYSTLTGVEQYF
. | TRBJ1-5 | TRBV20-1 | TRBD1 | TGCAGTGCCACGGGACAGGAAAGGATTTTTAGCAATCAGCCCCAGCATTTT | CSATGQERIFSNQPQHF
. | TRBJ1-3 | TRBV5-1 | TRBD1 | TGCGCCAGCAGCTTTACAGGGGCTGGAAACACCATATATTTT | CASSFTGAGNTIYF
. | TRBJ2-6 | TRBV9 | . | TGTGCCAGCAGCGTAACGGTACAGGGGAGGTCCAGCTCTGGGGCCAACGTCCTGACTTTC | CASSVTVQGRSSSGANVLTF
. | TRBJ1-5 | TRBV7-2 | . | TGTGCCAGCAGCCAGACAGCGGGTGGTAGGCCCCAGCATTTT | CASSQTAGGRPQHF
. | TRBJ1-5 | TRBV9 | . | TGTGCCAGCAGCGTAGACGGGGTTGGCCAGCCCCAGCATTTT | CASSVDGVGQPQHF
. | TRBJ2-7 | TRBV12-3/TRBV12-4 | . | TGTGCCAGCAGTGCGGGGATCGCCTACGAGCAGTACTTC | CASSAGIAYEQYF
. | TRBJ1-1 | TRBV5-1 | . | TGCGCCAGCAGCTTCGGGGACGGAAGGAACACTGAAGCTTTCTTT | CASSFGDGRNTEAFF
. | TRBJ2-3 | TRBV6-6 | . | TGTGCCAGCAGTTATCAGGCAGATACGCAGTATTTT | CASSYQADTQYF
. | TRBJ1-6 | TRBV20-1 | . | TGCAGTGCTAGAGATCGGGGGGGTTGGATGCCCCTCCACTTT | CSARDRGGWMPLHF
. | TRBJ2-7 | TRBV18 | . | TGTGCCAGCTCCCGGGGCCAGGATACCTACGAGCAGTACTTC | CASSRGQDTYEQYF
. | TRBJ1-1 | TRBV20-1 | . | TGCAGTGGACGGGGAGGGGACGAGTGGACTGAAGCTTTCTTT | CSGRGGDEWTEAFF
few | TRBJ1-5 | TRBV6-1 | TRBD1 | TGTGCCAGCAGTGAAAGTGGGACAGGGCTCACTTTTGGGCAGCCCCAGCATTTT | CASSESGTGLTFGQPQHF
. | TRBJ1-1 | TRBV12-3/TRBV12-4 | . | TGTGCCAGCAGTCCAATGACAAACCCCCGCAGCAGCACGGAAGCTTTCTTT | CASSPMTNPRSSTEAFF
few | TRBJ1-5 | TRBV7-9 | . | TGTGCCAGCAGCCAGAGCAATCAGCCCCAGCATTTT | CASSQSNQPQHF
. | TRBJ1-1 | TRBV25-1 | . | TGTGCCAGCAGTCCACATGGGTACACTGAAGCTTTCTTT | CASSPHGYTEAFF
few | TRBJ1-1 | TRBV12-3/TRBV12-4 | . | TGTGCCAGCAGTTTAGCAGGGAGGAGCGCTGAAGCTTTCTTT | CASSLAGRSAEAFF
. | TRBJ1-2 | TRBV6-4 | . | TGTGCCAGCAGTGCATCCGGGGCGGATTATGGCTACACCTTC | CASSASGADYGYTF
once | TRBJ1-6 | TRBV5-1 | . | TGCGCCAGCAGCTCTACTAACAGGTTTGATGATAATTCACCCCTCCACTTT | CASSSTNRFDDNSPLHF
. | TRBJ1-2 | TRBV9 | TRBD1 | TGTGCCAGCAGCGTGAACAGGGGGCATGGCTACACCTTC | CASSVNRGHGYTF
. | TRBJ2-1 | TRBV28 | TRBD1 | TGTGCCAGCAGTTCGCCCAACCCCGGGACAGGGAGCTCCTACAATGAGCAGTTCTTC | CASSSPNPGTGSSYNEQFF
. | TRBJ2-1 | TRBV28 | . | TGTGCCAGCCTCCCTACGGGGCCCAGCTCCTACAATGAGCAGTTCTTC | CASLPTGPSSYNEQFF
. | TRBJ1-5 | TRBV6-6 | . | TGTGCCAGCAGGTACCTGGGGGAATTTGGTAATCAGCCCCAGCATTTT | CASRYLGEFGNQPQHF
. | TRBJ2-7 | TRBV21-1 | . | TGTGCCAGCAGCGAGGACAGGGGAAGAACCTACGAGCAGTACTTC | CASSEDRGRTYEQYF
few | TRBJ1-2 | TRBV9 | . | TGTGCCAGCAGGCCTTTCGACAATGGCTACACCTTC | CASRPFDNGYTF
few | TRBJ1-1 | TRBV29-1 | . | TGCAGCGTTGTCGGGGAGTCGGCGGCTTTCTTT | CSVVGESAAFF
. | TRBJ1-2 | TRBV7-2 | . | TGTGCCAGCAGCTCGTATGTGTGGTTCGACTATGGCTACACCTTC | CASSSYVWFDYGYTF
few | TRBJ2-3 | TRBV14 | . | TGTGCCAGCAGCCGAATAGGGACCGCCACAGATACGCAGTATTTT | CASSRIGTATDTQYF
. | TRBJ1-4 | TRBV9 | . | TGTGCCAGTGGGCCGGCGGGGACTAATGAAAAACTGTTTTTT | CASGPAGTNEKLFF
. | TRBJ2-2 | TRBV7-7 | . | TGTGCCAGCAGCTTGGCGGGGGCTCAAAGCGGGGAGCTGTTTTTT | CASSLAGAQSGELFF
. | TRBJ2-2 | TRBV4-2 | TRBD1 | TGTGCCAGCAGCAAGACAGGGACCGGGGAGCTGTTTTTT | CASSKTGTGELFF
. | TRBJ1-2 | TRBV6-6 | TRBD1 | TGTGCCAGCAGAAGCACCGGACAGGGAACGGGTGGCTACACCTTC | CASRSTGQGTGGYTF
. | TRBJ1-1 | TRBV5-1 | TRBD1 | TGCGCCAGCAGTCCCAGGACAGGGTCGAACACTGAAGCTTTCTTT | CASSPRTGSNTEAFF
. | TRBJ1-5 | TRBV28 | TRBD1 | TGTGCCAGCAGTCGGAGTAATACAGGGGTGTGGAGCAATCAGCCCCAGCATTTT | CASSRSNTGVWSNQPQHF
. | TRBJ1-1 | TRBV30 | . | TGTGCCTGGAGTGCGGGAGGACCGGTGAACACTGAAGCTTTCTTT | CAWSAGGPVNTEAFF
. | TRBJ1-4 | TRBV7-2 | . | TGTGCCAGCAGCATAGACAGGAGTAATGAAAAACTGTTTTTT | CASSIDRSNEKLFF
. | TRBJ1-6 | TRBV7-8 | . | TGTGCCAGCAGCTTAACGGGCCCACCCCCCCACTTT | CASSLTGPPPHF
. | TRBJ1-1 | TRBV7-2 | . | TGTGCCAGCAGCTTAGCCCCAACAGTCGGCGCTGAAGCTTTCTTT | CASSLAPTVGAEAFF
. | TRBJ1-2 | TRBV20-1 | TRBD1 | TGCAGTGCTAGCCACCGGGACAGGGAATATGGCTACACCTTC | CSASHRDREYGYTF
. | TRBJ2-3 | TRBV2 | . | TGTGTCAGCAGAACGGATAGCGCCTACACAGATACGCAGTATTTT | CVSRTDSAYTDTQYF